The sample holds many counts of the clone carrying this TCR beta chain. Its antigen is not known. In TCRdb, the reads were re-called with MiXCR into one record per CDR3 protein. The sample lists about 400,000 distinct CDR3 sequences, over 15% occurring once. The sample belongs to a study of T cell repertoires in cytomegalovirus infection. In the study overall: Public TCR beta signatures provided an indication of both CMV infection and a matching HLA type. Study-level results: Adding up the frequency of public TCR beta families identified people who carried CMV plus the relevant HLA. Clonotype analysis showed dominance of the ex vivo response by HLA-C-restricted CMV-specific TCR beta clonotypes.

CDR1 is MNHEY, CDR2 SMNVEV, per germline (reference sequence). Trimming removed 2 bases at V and 1 base at J, with 11 bases between. This CDR3 has 15 amino acids. This chain uses TRBV27 with TRBJ2-5, with unresolved D. This TCR was sampled from a human donor in good health (CMV status not recorded). Some clones in this sample may be carry-over from other donors' samples. The material sequenced was PBMCs. DNA of the CDR3: TGTGCCAGCAGTTTAGTCGGTCCCATCCAAGAGACCCAGTACTTC. Its protein product is CASSLVGPIQETQYF.